These T cell receptor beta chains were read from a single sample in a study of siplizumab effects on memory and regulatory T cells. Libraries were prepared by immunoSEQ multiplex PCR; TCRdb keeps only in-frame clonotypes and omits some of them. The table lists about 120,000 clones, just over 90% of them singletons. The sample was non-Treg CD4+ T cells sorted from blood. These receptors were obtained from a human donor in good health. CDR3s include the opening cysteine and the closing phenylalanine or tryptophan. Each record gives: V gene, J gene, clone size, CDR3 length, D gene, CDR3 DNA, CDR3 protein. D genes are given only for firm matches. Size is omitted from some rows. Given values are once, few, many or a class for expanded clones.

V: TRBV6-5
J: TRBJ2-1
size: .
length: 16
D: .
DNA: TGTGCCAGCAGTTCCCGACGGCAGAGCTCCTACAATGAGCAGTTCTTC
CDR3: CASSSRRQSSYNEQFF

V: TRBV11-2
J: TRBJ2-2
size: .
length: 16
D: .
DNA: TGTGCCAGCAGCTTACTCCCGGGGGGCGTAACCGGGGAGCTGTTTTTT
CDR3: CASSLLPGGVTGELFF

V: TRBV2
J: TRBJ2-3
size: .
length: 14
D: TRBD2
DNA: TGTGCCAGCAGCGAGCGGGGGCCCACAGATACGCAGTATTTT
CDR3: CASSERGPTDTQYF

V: TRBV6-5
J: TRBJ2-1
size: .
length: 13
D: .
DNA: TGTGCCAGCAGTTACTCATCCTTCAATGAGCAGTTCTTC
CDR3: CASSYSSFNEQFF

V: TRBV6-6
J: TRBJ2-5
size: .
length: 16
D: TRBD2
DNA: TGTGCCAGCAGTGCGACTAGCGGGGGGCCCGGGGAGACCCAGTACTTC
CDR3: CASSATSGGPGETQYF

V: TRBV6-4
J: TRBJ2-5
size: .
length: 13
D: .
DNA: TGTGCCAGCAGTGGACAGGGAGGAGAGACCCAGTACTTC
CDR3: CASSGQGGETQYF

V: TRBV30
J: TRBJ2-7
size: once
length: 13
D: .
DNA: TGTGCCTGGAGCGCAGAACAGGGATCTGAGCAGTACTTC
CDR3: CAWSAEQGSEQYF

V: TRBV5-1
J: TRBJ1-2
size: .
length: 13
D: TRBD1
DNA: TGCGCCAGCAGCTCGACAGGGGCGCTGGGCTACACCTTC
CDR3: CASSSTGALGYTF

V: TRBV7-3
J: TRBJ2-2
size: .
length: 16
D: .
DNA: TGTGCCAGCAGCTTAAGGACCCTGACAGTTCCCGGGGAGCTGTTTTTT
CDR3: CASSLRTLTVPGELFF

V: TRBV14
J: TRBJ1-2
size: .
length: 12
D: .
DNA: TGTGCCAGCAGCCCAGCGGGGGGTGGCTACACCTTC
CDR3: CASSPAGGGYTF

V: TRBV7-6
J: TRBJ2-5
size: .
length: 15
D: .
DNA: TGTGCCAGCAGCTTAACGAGGGGGAGACAAGAGACCCAGTACTTC
CDR3: CASSLTRGRQETQYF

V: TRBV7-9
J: TRBJ2-3
size: .
length: 12
D: .
DNA: TGTGCCAGCAGTTTGAGCGCAGATACGCAGTATTTT
CDR3: CASSLSADTQYF

V: TRBV23-1
J: TRBJ2-4
size: .
length: 14
D: .
DNA: TGCGCCAGCAAGCGGAGCGTGACCAAAAACATTCAGTACTTC
CDR3: CASKRSVTKNIQYF

V: TRBV27
J: TRBJ1-2
size: .
length: 15
D: .
DNA: TGTGCCAGCAGTTACTCGAGCGGACCGACCTATGGCTACACCTTC
CDR3: CASSYSSGPTYGYTF

V: TRBV11-2
J: TRBJ2-3
size: .
length: 16
D: .
DNA: TGTGCCAGCAGCTTAGTTGTAGGGGACTTCACAGATACGCAGTATTTT
CDR3: CASSLVVGDFTDTQYF

V: TRBV7-3
J: TRBJ2-1
size: .
length: 15
D: .
DNA: TGTGCCAGCAGCTTGGGGGCAAGCTCCTACAATGAGCAGTTCTTC
CDR3: CASSLGASSYNEQFF

V: TRBV5-1
J: TRBJ2-3
size: .
length: 16
D: .
DNA: TGCGCCAGCAGCTTTAATGGCCAGGGGGGACCAGATACGCAGTATTTT
CDR3: CASSFNGQGGPDTQYF

V: TRBV10-3
J: TRBJ2-1
size: once
length: 16
D: .
DNA: TGTGCCATCAGTGAATTTTCGGGAGTCTCCTACAATGAGCAGTTCTTC
CDR3: CAISEFSGVSYNEQFF

V: TRBV6-1
J: TRBJ1-5
size: .
length: 13
D: .
DNA: TGTGCCAGCAGCCCTACACAGATGTGGCCCCAGCATTTT
CDR3: CASSPTQMWPQHF

V: TRBV2
J: TRBJ1-4
size: .
length: 15
D: .
DNA: TGTGCCAGCAGTGAAGTTTTTTCCGGGACTGAAAAACTGTTTTTT
CDR3: CASSEVFSGTEKLFF

V: TRBV19
J: TRBJ2-3
size: .
length: 15
D: TRBD2
DNA: TGTGCCAGTAGTAAAGCTAGCGGGGGCACAGATACGCAGTATTTT
CDR3: CASSKASGGTDTQYF

V: TRBV5-1
J: TRBJ2-7
size: .
length: 13
D: .
DNA: TGCGCCAGCAGCTTACTTCAGGGCTACGAGCAGTACTTC
CDR3: CASSLLQGYEQYF

V: TRBV11-1
J: TRBJ2-7
size: .
length: 15
D: TRBD1
DNA: TGTGCCAGCAGTCAAGGACAGGGGAGGATCTACGAGCAGTACTTC
CDR3: CASSQGQGRIYEQYF

V: TRBV10-3
J: TRBJ2-3
size: once
length: 14
D: TRBD2
DNA: TGTGCCATCAGGTGGACTAGCGGAGTAGATACGCAGTATTTT
CDR3: CAIRWTSGVDTQYF

V: TRBV6-6
J: TRBJ2-5
size: .
length: 14
D: TRBD1
DNA: TGTGCCAGCAGTTCGAGAGACAGGGAAGAGACCCAGTACTTC
CDR3: CASSSRDREETQYF

V: TRBV30
J: TRBJ2-7
size: .
length: 12
D: .
DNA: TGTGCCTGGAGTACAGGGAGGTACGAGCAGTACTTC
CDR3: CAWSTGRYEQYF

V: TRBV4-1
J: TRBJ2-7
size: .
length: 14
D: .
DNA: TGCGCCAGCAGCCAAGCAGGGATCCCGAGAGAGCAGTACTTC
CDR3: CASSQAGIPREQYF

V: TRBV10-3
J: TRBJ2-3
size: .
length: 14
D: .
DNA: TGTGCCAGCAAGGACAGTGCTGGCACAGATACGCAGTATTTT
CDR3: CASKDSAGTDTQYF

V: TRBV18
J: TRBJ1-1
size: .
length: 13
D: .
DNA: TGTGCCAGCTCCCCGACCGTGGACACTGAAGCTTTCTTT
CDR3: CASSPTVDTEAFF